This entry concerns a single T cell receptor beta chain. The CDR3 covers 14 residues. V lost 0 bases and J lost 1; bases outside the gene matches: 2. Germline assignment: CDR1 DFQATT and CDR2 SNEGSKA (reference sequence). This entry belongs to a study of CD8 T cells in Susac syndrome. RNA in amounts of about 0.45 to 1 ug was reverse transcribed with random hexamers. Amplification of TCR beta CDR3 used immunoSEQ multiplex PCR across 54 Vbeta and 13 Jbeta. TCRdb used MiXCR to reprocess the immunoSEQ multiplex PCR reads, holding one entry per CDR3 protein. Altogether roughly 330,000 distinct CDR3 sequences are present, approximately 90% being singletons, with the ten largest covering approximately 0.065%. It was treatment-naive patients with stable or active relapsing-remitting disease who made up the multiple sclerosis controls.

The receptor was derived from a human donor with multiple sclerosis. V usage is TRBV20-1 and J usage is TRBJ2-7, with 8 bases lining up with TRBD1. Specimen: CD4+ T cells from PBMCs. The CDR3 DNA reads TGCAGTGCTAGAGACCGGACAGGGTCCTACGAGCAGTACTTC. Protein product: CSARDRTGSYEQYF.